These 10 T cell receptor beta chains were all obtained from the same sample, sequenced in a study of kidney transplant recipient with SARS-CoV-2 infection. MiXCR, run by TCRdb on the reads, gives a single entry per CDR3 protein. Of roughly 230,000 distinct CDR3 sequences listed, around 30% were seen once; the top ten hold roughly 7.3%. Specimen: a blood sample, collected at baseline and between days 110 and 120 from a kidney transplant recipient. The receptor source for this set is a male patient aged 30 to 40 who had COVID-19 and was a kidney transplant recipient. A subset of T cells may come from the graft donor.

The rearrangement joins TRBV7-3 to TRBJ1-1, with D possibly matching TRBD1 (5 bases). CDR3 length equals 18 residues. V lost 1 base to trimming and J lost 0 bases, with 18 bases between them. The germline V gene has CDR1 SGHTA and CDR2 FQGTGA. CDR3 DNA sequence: TGTGCCAGCAGCTTAATTTCGGGAATGAACAGGTTGAACACTGAAGCTTTCTTT. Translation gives CASSLISGMNRLNTEAFF.

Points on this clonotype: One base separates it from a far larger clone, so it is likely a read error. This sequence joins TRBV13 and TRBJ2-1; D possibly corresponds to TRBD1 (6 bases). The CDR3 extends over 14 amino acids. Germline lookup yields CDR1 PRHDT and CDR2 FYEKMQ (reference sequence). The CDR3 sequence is CASSDQTGFSEQCF. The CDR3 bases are TGTGCCAGCAGCGATCAGACAGGTTTTAGCGAGCAGTGCTTC.

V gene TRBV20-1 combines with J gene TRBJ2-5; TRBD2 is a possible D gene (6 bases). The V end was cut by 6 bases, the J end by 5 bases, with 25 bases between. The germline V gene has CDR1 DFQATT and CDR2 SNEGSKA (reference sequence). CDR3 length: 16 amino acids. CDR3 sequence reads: CSAQRQSAEGMETQYF. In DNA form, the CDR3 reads TGCAGTGCCCAGCGTCAAAGTGCGGAGGGGATGGAGACCCAGTACTTC.

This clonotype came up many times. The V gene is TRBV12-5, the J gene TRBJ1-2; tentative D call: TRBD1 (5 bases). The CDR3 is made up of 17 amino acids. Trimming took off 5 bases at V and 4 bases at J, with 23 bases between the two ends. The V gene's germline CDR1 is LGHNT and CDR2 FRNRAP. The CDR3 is CASGGEILQGKTYGYTF. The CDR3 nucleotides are TGTGCTAGTGGTGGGGAAATTTTGCAGGGAAAGACCTATGGCTACACCTTC.

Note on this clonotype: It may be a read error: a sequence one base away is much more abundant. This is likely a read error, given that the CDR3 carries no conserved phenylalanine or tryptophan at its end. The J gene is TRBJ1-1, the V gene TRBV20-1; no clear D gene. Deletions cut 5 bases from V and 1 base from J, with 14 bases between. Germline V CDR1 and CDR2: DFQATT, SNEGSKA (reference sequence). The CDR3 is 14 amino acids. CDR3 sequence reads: CSASWAIANTEAFL. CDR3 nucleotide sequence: TGCAGTGCTTCCTGGGCCATAGCGAACACTGAAGCTTTCCTT.

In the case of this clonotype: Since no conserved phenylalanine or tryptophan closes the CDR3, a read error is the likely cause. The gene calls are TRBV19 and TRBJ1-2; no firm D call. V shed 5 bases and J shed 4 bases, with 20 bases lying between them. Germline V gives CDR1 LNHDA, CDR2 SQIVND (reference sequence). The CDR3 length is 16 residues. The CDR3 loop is CASSARATLTIYGYTL. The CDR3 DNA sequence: TGTGCCAGTAGTGCCCGGGCTACTTTAACCATCTATGGCTACACCCTC.

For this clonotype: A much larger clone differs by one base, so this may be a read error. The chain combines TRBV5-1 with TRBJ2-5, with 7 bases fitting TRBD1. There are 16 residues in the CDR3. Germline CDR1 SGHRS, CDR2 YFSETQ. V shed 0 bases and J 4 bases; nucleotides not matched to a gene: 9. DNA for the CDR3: TGCGCCAGCAGCTTGGGAGGGGGCGGGTCAGGAGAGACCCAGTACTTC. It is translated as CASSLGGGGSGETQYF.

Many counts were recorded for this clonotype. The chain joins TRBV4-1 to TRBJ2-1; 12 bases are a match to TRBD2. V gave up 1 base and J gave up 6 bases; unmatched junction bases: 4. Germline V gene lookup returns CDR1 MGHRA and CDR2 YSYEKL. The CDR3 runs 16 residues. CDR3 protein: CASSQGTSGTVNEQFF. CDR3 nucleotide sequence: TGCGCCAGCAGCCAAGGGACTAGCGGGACCGTCAATGAGCAGTTCTTC.

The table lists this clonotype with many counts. The CDR3 loop reads CASRTTGAGNTIYF. The CDR3 region has the DNA TGTGCCAGCAGGACCACAGGGGCTGGAAACACCATATATTTT. This chain connects TRBV12-3 or TRBV12-4 to TRBJ1-3, with 7 bases fitting TRBD1. J lost 2 bases, V lost 6 bases, and 4 bases had no gene match. This CDR3 contains 14 residues.

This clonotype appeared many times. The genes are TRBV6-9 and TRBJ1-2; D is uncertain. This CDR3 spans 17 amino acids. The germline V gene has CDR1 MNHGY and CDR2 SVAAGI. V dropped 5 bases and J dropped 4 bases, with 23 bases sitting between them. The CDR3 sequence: CASSRVQPYGKTYGYTF. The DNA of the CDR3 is TGTGCCAGCAGTCGTGTACAGCCTTACGGAAAGACCTATGGCTACACCTTC.